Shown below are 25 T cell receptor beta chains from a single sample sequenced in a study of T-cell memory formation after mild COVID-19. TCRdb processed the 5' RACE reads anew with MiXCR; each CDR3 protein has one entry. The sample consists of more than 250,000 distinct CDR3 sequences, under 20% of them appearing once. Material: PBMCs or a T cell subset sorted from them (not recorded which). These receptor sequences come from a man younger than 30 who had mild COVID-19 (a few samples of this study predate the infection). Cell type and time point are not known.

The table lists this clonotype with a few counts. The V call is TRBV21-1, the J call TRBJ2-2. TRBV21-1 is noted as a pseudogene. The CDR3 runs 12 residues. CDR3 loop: CARSGNTGELFF. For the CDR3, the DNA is TGTGCCAGGTCCGGGAACACCGGGGAGCTGTTTTTT.

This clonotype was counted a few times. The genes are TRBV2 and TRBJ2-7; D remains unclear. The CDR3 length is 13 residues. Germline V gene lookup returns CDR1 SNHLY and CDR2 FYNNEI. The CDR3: CASSEAPAPLRYV. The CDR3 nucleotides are TGTGCCAGCAGTGAAGCCCCGGCCCCTCTCAGGTATGTC.

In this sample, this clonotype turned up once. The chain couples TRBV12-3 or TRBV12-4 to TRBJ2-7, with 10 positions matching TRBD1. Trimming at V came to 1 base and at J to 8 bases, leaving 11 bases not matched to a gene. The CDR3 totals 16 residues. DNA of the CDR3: TGTGCCAGCAGTTTAGACTCCGGGACAGGGGCGGGTAAGCAGTACTTC. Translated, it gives CASSLDSGTGAGKQYF.

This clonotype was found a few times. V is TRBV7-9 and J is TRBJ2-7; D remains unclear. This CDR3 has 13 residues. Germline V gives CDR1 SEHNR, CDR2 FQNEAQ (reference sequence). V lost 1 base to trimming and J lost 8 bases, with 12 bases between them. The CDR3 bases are TGTGCCAGCAGCTTAGATTACCCCGAGAAGCAGTACTTC. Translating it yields CASSLDYPEKQYF.

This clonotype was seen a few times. CDR3 coding DNA: TGTGCCAGCAGTTACTCGGGACAGGGGGATGGCTACACCTTC. Amino acid sequence: CASSYSGQGDGYTF. The genes are TRBV6-5 and TRBJ1-2; 11 bases are a match to TRBD1. The trim removed 0 bases at V and 6 bases at J, leaving 0 bases unmatched. The germline gives CDR1 MNHEY, CDR2 SVGAGI. The CDR3 consists of 14 residues.

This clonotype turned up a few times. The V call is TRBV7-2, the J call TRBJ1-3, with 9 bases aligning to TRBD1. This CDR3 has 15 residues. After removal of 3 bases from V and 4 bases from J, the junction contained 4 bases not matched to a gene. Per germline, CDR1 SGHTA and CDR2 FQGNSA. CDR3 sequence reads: CASSLGQGGGNTIYF. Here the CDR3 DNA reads TGTGCCAGCAGCTTGGGACAGGGTGGAGGAAACACCATATATTTT.

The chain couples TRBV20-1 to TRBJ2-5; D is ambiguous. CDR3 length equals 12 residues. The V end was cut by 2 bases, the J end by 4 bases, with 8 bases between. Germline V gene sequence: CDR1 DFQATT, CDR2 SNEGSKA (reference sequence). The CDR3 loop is CSARLGIETQYF. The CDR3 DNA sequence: TGCAGTGCTAGACTTGGGATAGAGACCCAGTACTTC.

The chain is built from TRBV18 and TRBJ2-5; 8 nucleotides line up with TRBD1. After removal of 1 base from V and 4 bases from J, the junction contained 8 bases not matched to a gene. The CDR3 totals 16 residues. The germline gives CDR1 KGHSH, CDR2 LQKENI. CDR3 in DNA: TGTGCCAGCTCACCACGGCAGGGGGCAGGAGGAGAGACCCAGTACTTC. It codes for CASSPRQGAGGETQYF.

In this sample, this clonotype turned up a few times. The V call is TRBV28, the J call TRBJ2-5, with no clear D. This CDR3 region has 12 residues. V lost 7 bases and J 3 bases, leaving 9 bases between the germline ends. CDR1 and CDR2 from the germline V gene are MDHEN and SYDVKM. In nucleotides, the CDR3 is TGTGCCAGCAACGAGGCTGAAGAGACCCAGTACTTC. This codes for CASNEAEETQYF. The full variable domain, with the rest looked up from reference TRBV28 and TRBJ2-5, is DVKVTQSSRYLVKRTGEKVFLECVQDMDHENMFWYRQDPGLGLRLIYFSYDVKMKEKGDIPEGYSVSREKKERFSLILESASTNQTSMYLCASNEAEETQYFGPGTRLLVL.

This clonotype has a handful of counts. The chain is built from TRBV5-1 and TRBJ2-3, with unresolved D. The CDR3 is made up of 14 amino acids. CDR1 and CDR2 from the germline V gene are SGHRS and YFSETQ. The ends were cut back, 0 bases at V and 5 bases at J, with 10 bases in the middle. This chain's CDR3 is CASSLGTVVDTQYF. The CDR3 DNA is TGCGCCAGCAGCTTGGGGACGGTCGTAGATACGCAGTATTTT.

The CDR3 region is CASSPAQGGVADTQYF. In DNA, the CDR3 is TGTGCCAGCTCACCAGCTCAGGGGGGCGTGGCAGATACGCAGTATTTT. The genes are TRBV18 and TRBJ2-3, with D tentatively TRBD1 (7 bases). Germline loops: CDR1 KGHSH, CDR2 LQKENI. V lost 2 bases and J 4 bases, leaving 16 bases between the germline ends. The CDR3 is 16 residues long.

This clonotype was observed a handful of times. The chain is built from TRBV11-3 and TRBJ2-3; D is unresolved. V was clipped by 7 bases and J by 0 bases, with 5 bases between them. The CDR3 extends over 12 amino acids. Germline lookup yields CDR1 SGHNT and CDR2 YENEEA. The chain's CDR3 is CASKGSTDTQYF. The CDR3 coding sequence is TGTGCCAGCAAGGGCAGCACAGATACGCAGTATTTT.

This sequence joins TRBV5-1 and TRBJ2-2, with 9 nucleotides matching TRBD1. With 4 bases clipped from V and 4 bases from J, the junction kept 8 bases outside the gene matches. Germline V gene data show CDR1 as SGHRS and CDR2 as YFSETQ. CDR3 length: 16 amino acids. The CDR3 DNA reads TGCGCCAGCAGCCGTACAGGGGGCGCAATCACCGGGGAGCTGTTTTTT. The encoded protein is CASSRTGGAITGELFF.

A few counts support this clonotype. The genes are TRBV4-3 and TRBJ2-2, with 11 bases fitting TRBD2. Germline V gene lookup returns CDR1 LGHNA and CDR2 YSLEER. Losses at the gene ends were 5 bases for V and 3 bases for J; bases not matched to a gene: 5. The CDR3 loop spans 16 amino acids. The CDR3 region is CASSVLAGADTGELFF. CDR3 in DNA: TGCGCCAGCAGCGTACTAGCGGGGGCCGACACCGGGGAGCTGTTTTTT.

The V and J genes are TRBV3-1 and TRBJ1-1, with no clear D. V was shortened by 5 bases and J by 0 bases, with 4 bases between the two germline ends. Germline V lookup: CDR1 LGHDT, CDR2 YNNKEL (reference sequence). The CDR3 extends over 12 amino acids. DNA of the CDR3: TGTGCCAGCAGCGCAGTGAACACTGAAGCTTTCTTT. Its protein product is CASSAVNTEAFF.

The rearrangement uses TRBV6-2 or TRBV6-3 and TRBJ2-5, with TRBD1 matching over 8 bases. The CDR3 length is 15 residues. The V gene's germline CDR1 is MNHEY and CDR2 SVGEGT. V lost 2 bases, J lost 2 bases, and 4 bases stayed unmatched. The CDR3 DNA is TGTGCCAGCAGTTACGGGACAGGACTTCAAGAGACCCAGTACTTC. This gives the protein CASSYGTGLQETQYF.

The CDR3 DNA follows: TGTGCCAGCAGTGACCGTACAGCACCCTATAATTCACCCCTCCACTTT. Translation gives CASSDRTAPYNSPLHF. The rearrangement joins TRBV6-1 to TRBJ1-6; no definite D call. Germline CDR1 MNHNS, CDR2 SASEGT. The V end was cut by 3 bases, the J end by 2 bases, with 11 bases between. The CDR3 runs 16 residues.

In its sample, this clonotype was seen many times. DNA of the CDR3: TGTGCCAGCAGTTTAGGCCGGGGGTCGAATGGCTACACCTTC. As protein: CASSLGRGSNGYTF. The rearrangement joins TRBV12-3 or TRBV12-4 to TRBJ1-2; perhaps TRBD1 as D (5 bases). The CDR3 runs to 14 residues. V was trimmed by 1 base and J by 6 bases, leaving 12 bases between them.

The CDR3 loop reads CASSQGSGGGAREQFF. The DNA for the CDR3 is TGTGCCAGCAGCCAAGGTTCTGGCGGGGGGGCGCGCGAGCAGTTCTTC. The rearrangement links TRBV3-1 to TRBJ2-1; 9 bases fit TRBD2. The length of the CDR3 is 16 residues. Germline trimming cut 1 base from V and 10 bases from J; bases unmatched to any gene: 11. Germline loops: CDR1 LGHDT, CDR2 YNNKEL (reference sequence).

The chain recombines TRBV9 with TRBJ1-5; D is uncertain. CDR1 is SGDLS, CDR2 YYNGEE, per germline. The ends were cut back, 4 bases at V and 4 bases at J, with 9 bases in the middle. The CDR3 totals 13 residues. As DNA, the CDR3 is TGTGCCAGCAGCCCCCAACCGAATCAGCCCCAGCATTTT. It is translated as CASSPQPNQPQHF.

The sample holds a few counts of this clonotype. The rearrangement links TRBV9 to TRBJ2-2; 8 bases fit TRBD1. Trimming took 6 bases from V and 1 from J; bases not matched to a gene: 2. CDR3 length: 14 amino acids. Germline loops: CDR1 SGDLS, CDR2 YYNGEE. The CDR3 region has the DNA TGTGCCAGCACAGGGGGCAGGAACACCGGGGAGCTGTTTTTT. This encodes CASTGGRNTGELFF.

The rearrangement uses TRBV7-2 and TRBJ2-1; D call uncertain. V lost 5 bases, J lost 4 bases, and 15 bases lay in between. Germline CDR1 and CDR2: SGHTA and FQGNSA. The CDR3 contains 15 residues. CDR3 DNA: TGTGCCAGCAGCCCAACTCCAGACATTTACAATGAGCAGTTCTTC. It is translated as CASSPTPDIYNEQFF.

This CDR3 is CASSGDYNQPQHF. The CDR3 coding sequence is TGTGCCAGCAGTGGGGACTACAATCAGCCCCAGCATTTT. The chain joins TRBV2 to TRBJ1-5; the D gene is possibly TRBD1 (5 bases). The CDR3 runs 13 residues. With 4 bases removed from V and 3 bases from J, the gap between germline ends came to 7 bases. CDR1 and CDR2 (germline): SNHLY, FYNNEI.

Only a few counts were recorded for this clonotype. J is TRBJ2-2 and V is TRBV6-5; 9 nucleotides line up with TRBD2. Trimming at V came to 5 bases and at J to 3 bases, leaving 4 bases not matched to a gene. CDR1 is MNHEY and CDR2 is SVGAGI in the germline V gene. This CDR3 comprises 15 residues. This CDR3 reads CASSDSGGYTGELFF. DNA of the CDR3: TGTGCCAGCAGTGACAGCGGGGGGTACACCGGGGAGCTGTTTTTT.

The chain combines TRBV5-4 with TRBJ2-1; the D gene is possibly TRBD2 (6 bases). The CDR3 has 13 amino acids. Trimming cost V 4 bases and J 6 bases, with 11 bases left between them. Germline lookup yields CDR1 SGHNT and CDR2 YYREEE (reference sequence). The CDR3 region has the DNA TGTGCCAGCAGCAAGGGACTTCCCAATGAGCAGTTCTTC. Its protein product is CASSKGLPNEQFF.